The T cell receptor (beta chain) under discussion was sequenced for a study of CD8 T cells in ankylosing spondylitis. Study-wide findings and caveats: Apparently characteristic of ankylosing spondylitis blood was a TCR beta motif (eight highly homologous variants).

TCRdb processed the 5' RACE reads anew with MiXCR; each CDR3 protein has one entry. The sample has under 550,000 distinct CDR3 sequences; roughly 26% are singletons. The CDR3 has 14 residues. Germline V gene data show CDR1 as SEHNR and CDR2 as FQNEAQ (reference sequence). The junction had 2 bases not matched to a gene; V was cut back by 3 bases and J by 4 bases. This clonotype was seen repeatedly, ten times or more. Its antigen is still unknown. The sequencing input was blood, either unsorted or a sorted T cell fraction (not recorded which). The gene calls are TRBV7-9 and TRBJ2-1; 8 bases map to TRBD2. This clonotype originated in a male donor with ankylosing spondylitis. The CDR3 loop is CASSFREGYNEQFF. CDR3 nucleotides: TGTGCCAGCAGCTTTCGGGAGGGGTACAATGAGCAGTTCTTC.